A single sample gave rise to the 10 T cell receptor beta chains below, sequenced in a study of blood T cell repertoires in COVID-19. Sequencing used immunoSEQ multiplex PCR; TCRdb keeps in-frame clones, though not all of them. Among tens of thousands of clones listed, around 76% were seen once. Material: peripheral blood. The origin of the receptors is a woman in her sixties with acute or convalescent COVID-19.

To note about this clone: Germline is not matched at one junction end, which may reflect a read error. The rearrangement joins TRBV6-5 to TRBJ1-5; possible D gene TRBD1, 6 bases. This CDR3 is built from 14 residues. CDR1 is MNHEY and CDR2 is SVGAGI in the germline V gene. The CDR3 here is CASSYSQGHQSQHF. In nucleotides, the CDR3 is TGTGCCAGCAGTTACTCGCAGGGACATCAGTCCCAGCATTTT.

The V and J genes are TRBV5-1 and TRBJ2-7; D is possibly TRBD2 (6 bases). The CDR3 loop spans 14 amino acids. CDR1 is SGHRS and CDR2 is YFSETQ in the germline V gene. The ends were cut back, 2 bases at V and 4 bases at J, with 13 bases in the middle. As DNA, the CDR3 is TGCGCCAGCAGCTTAACGGGACTCACATACGAGCAGTACTTC. Residues: CASSLTGLTYEQYF.

This chain connects TRBV7-9 to TRBJ1-2, with 9 bases fitting TRBD1. The CDR3 length is 13 residues. Looked up from germline, CDR1 is SEHNR and CDR2 is FQNEAQ (reference sequence). V shed 0 bases and J 7 bases; nucleotides not matched to a gene: 0. The CDR3 region has the DNA TGTGCCAGCAGCTTAGCGACAGGGGGTGGCTACACCTTC. Residues: CASSLATGGGYTF.

The chain is built from TRBV6-1 and TRBJ2-7, with 9 bases identical to TRBD2. Germline V gene data show CDR1 as MNHNS and CDR2 as SASEGT. The CDR3 consists of 16 residues. J gave up 3 bases and V 3 bases, and 9 bases lay outside the gene matches. The CDR3 coding sequence is TGTGCCAGCAGTGACCCCCGGGGTAGCGGGGGCTACGAGCAGTACTTC. Protein product: CASSDPRGSGGYEQYF.

The rearrangement joins TRBV5-1 to TRBJ1-2, with 10 bases that match TRBD1. Germline CDR1 and CDR2: SGHRS and YFSETQ. The CDR3 runs 15 residues. V was pared by 4 bases and J by 6 bases, with 9 bases of the junction left unmatched. The CDR3 DNA follows: TGCGCCAGCAGCGCAGACAGGGGGCGCGGGAATGGCTACACCTTC. This encodes CASSADRGRGNGYTF.

The V gene is TRBV19, the J gene TRBJ2-7; 8 bases map to TRBD2. CDR3 length: 18 amino acids. V lost 4 bases and J lost 2; bases outside the gene matches: 16. Germline V CDR1 and CDR2: LNHDA, SQIVND (reference sequence). This CDR3 is CASSTIPPGGGSTYEQYF. The CDR3, as DNA: TGTGCCAGTAGTACAATACCCCCTGGCGGGGGGTCCACCTACGAGCAGTACTTC.

This chain's CDR3 is CASGFRASAPEGYTF. In DNA form, the CDR3 reads TGTGCCAGCGGTTTCAGGGCCTCCGCACCAGAGGGCTACACCTTC. The V call is TRBV6-5, the J call TRBJ1-2, with D possibly TRBD1 on 5 matching bases. CDR1 MNHEY and CDR2 SVGAGI come from the germline V gene. CDR3 length: 15 amino acids. V was trimmed by 8 bases and J by 8 bases, leaving 24 bases between them.

Only a few counts were recorded for this clone. The chain employs TRBV18 and TRBJ2-7; 9 bases fit TRBD1. V was pared by 2 bases and J by 7 bases, with 6 bases of the junction left unmatched. This CDR3 is built from 14 residues. CDR1 is KGHSH and CDR2 is LQKENI in the germline V gene. CDR3 coding DNA: TGTGCCAGCTCACCATCGGGGACAGGGTTAGAGCAGTACTTC. As protein: CASSPSGTGLEQYF.

This chain links TRBV4-3 with TRBJ2-3; D gene unclear. The V end lost 4 bases, the J end lost 10 bases, and 24 bases lay between the germline ends. The CDR3 covers 16 residues. Germline V gene sequence: CDR1 LGHNA, CDR2 YSLEER. As DNA, the CDR3 is TGCGCCAGCAGCCGAGCTGTCTCGGCCGGCAGCGACCCGCAGTATTTT. Residues: CASSRAVSAGSDPQYF.

The chain joins TRBV27 to TRBJ1-2; tentative D call: TRBD1 (6 bases). The CDR3 extends over 15 amino acids. Germline-derived CDR1 and CDR2 are MNHEY and SMNVEV (reference sequence). The V end lost 8 bases, the J end lost 1 base, and 17 bases lay between the germline ends. In DNA form, the CDR3 reads TGTGCCAGCTCATTTAGGGGAGGGGGTAACTATGGCTACACCTTC. Its protein product is CASSFRGGGNYGYTF.